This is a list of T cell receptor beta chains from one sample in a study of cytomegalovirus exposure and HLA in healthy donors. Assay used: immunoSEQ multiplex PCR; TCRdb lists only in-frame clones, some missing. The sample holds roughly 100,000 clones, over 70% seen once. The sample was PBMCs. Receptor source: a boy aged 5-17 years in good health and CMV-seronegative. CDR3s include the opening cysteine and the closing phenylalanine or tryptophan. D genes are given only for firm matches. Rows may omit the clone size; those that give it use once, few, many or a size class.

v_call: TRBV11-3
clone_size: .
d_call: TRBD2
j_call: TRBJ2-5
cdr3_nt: TGTGCCAGCAGCAAGACTAGCGGAGGGACCCAGTACTTC
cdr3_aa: CASSKTSGGTQYF

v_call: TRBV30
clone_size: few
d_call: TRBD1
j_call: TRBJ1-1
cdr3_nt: TGTGCCTGTCAAAAAAGGACAGGGTCCACTGAAGCTTTCTTT
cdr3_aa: CACQKRTGSTEAFF

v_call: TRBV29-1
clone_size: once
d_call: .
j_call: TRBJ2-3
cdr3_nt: TGCAGCGTTGCCGGGGGATATGGCACAGATACGCAGTATTTT
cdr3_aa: CSVAGGYGTDTQYF

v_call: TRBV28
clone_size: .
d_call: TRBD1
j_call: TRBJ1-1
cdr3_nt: TGTGCCAGCAATCCGGCGACAGGGACGGTACCTGAAGCTTTCTTT
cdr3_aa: CASNPATGTVPEAFF

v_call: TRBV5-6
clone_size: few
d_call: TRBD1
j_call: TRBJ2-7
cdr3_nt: TGTGCCAGCAGCTGGGACAGGGGTACCTACGAGCAGTACTTC
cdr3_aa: CASSWDRGTYEQYF

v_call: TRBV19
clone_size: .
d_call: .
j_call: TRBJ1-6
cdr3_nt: TGTGCCAGTAAGCAAGGGGATAATTCACCCCTCCACTTT
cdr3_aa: CASKQGDNSPLHF

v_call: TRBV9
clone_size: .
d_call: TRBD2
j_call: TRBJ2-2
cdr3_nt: TGTGCCAGCAGCCAATTCGGGGGGGCATCCGGGGAGCTGTTTTTT
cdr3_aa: CASSQFGGASGELFF

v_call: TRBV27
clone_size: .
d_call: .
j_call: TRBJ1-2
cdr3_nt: TGTGCCAGCAGTTTCGGAGGTCATGAAGGCTACACCTTC
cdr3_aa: CASSFGGHEGYTF

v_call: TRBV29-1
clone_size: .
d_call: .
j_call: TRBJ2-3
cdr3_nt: TGCAGCGTAACTAGTACACCAGATACGCAGTATTTT
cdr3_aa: CSVTSTPDTQYF

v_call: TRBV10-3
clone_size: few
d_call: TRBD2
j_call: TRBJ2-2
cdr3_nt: TGTGCCATCAGTGAGTCGGCGGGAGGTTCCACCGGGGAGCTGTTTTTT
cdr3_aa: CAISESAGGSTGELFF

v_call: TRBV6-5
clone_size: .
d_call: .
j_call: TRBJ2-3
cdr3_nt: TGTGCCAGCAGTTACCCCGACAGGCAGGGGACAGATACGCAGTATTTT
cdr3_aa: CASSYPDRQGTDTQYF

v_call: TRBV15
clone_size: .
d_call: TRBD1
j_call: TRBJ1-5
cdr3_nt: TGTGCCACCAGCAGAGACCCATTGGGACAGGGAAGTAATCAGCCCCAGCATTTT
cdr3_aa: CATSRDPLGQGSNQPQHF

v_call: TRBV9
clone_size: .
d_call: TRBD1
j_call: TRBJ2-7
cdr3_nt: TGTGCCAGCAGCGTAGGTGACCCGGGACAGGGCTACGAGCAGTACTTC
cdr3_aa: CASSVGDPGQGYEQYF

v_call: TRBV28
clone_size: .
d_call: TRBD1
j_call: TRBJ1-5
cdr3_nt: TGTGCCAGCACCGCAGGGGGTGGGGGCAATCAGCCCCAGCATTTT
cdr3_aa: CASTAGGGGNQPQHF

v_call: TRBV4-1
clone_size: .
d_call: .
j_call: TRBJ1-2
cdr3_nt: TGCGCCAGCAGCCAACCTAAGATGGACAGCCTTAACTATGGCTACACCTTC
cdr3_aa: CASSQPKMDSLNYGYTF

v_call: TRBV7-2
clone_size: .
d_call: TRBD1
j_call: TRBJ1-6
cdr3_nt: TGTGCCAGCAGCTCCCGACAGGGGGCTAATTCACCCCTCCACTTT
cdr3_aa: CASSSRQGANSPLHF

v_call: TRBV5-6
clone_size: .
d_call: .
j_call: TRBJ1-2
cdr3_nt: TGTGCCAGCAGCTTTGGACAGATGTTTAGCGGCTACACCTTC
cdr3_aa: CASSFGQMFSGYTF

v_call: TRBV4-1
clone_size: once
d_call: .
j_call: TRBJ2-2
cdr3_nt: TGCGCCAGCAGCCAAGGGTTTGCCGGGTTGACCGGGGAGCTGTTTTTT
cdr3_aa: CASSQGFAGLTGELFF

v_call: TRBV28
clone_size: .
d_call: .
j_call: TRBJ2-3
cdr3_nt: TGTGCCAGCATGGTTTGGGGCCCTAGCACAGATACGCAGTATTTT
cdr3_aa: CASMVWGPSTDTQYF

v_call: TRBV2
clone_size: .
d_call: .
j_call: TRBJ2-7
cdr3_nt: TGTGCCAGCAGTGAGTCGGACAGCTACGAGCAGTACTTC
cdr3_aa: CASSESDSYEQYF

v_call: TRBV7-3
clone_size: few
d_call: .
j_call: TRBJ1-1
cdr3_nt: TGTGCCAGCAGCTTAGGGGGCTTGAACACTGAAGCTTTCTTT
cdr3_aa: CASSLGGLNTEAFF

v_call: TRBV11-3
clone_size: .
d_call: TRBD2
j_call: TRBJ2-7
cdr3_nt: TGTGCCAGCAGCTCCGGACTAGCGGGAAGGTCTGGCTACGAGCAGTACTTC
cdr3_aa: CASSSGLAGRSGYEQYF

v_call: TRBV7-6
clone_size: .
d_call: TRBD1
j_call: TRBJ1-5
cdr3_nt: TGTGCCAGCAGCTTAGTTCAGGGGGCTTACGGCAATCAGCCCCAGCATTTT
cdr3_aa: CASSLVQGAYGNQPQHF

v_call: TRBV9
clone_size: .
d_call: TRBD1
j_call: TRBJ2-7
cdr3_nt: TGTGCCAGCAGCTTTCGGGGACAGAGCTCCTACGAGCAGTACTTC
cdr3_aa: CASSFRGQSSYEQYF

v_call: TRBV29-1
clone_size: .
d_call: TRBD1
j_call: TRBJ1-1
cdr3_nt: TGCAGCGTTAGGGGGCTCGGCACTGAAGCTTTCTTT
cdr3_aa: CSVRGLGTEAFF

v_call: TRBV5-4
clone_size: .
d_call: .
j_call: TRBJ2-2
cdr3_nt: TGTGCCAGCGCTACAGGGGGGGGCGGGACCGGGGAGCTGTTTTTT
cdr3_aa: CASATGGGGTGELFF

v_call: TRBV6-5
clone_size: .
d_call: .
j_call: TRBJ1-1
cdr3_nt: TGTGCCAGCAGTTACTCGTTTGAGGAGGTCACTGAAGCTTTCTTT
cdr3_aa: CASSYSFEEVTEAFF

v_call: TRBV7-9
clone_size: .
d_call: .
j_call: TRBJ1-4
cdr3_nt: TGTGCCAGCAGCAGAGTGGGGCAGGGTCGGGAAAAACTGTTTTTT
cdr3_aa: CASSRVGQGREKLFF

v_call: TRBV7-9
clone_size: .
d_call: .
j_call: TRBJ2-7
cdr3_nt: TGTGCCAGCAGCATAGGCCCGCACGGGGTATACGAGCAGTACTTC
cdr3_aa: CASSIGPHGVYEQYF

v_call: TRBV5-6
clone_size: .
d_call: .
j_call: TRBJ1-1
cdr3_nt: TGTGCCAGCAGCTTGGAGGCCGGGTACAAAGTGAACACTGAAGCTTTCTTT
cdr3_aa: CASSLEAGYKVNTEAFF

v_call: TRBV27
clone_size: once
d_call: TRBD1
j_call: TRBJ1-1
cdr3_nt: TGTGCCAGCAGTTTATTACCGGGGGGGACAGGGTGGGCCACTGAAGCTTTCTTT
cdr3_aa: CASSLLPGGTGWATEAFF

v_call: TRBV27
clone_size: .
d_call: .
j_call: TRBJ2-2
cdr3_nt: TGTGCCAGCAGACAGGGGAGGACCGGGGAGCTGTTTTTT
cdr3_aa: CASRQGRTGELFF

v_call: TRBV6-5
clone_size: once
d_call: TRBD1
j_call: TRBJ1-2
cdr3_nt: TGTGCCAGCAGTTCGACAGGGGGCTACTATGGCTACACCTTC
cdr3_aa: CASSSTGGYYGYTF

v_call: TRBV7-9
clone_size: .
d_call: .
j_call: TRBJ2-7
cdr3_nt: TGTGCCAGCAGCTATAGTGGGGCTACCTACGAGCAGTACTTC
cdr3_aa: CASSYSGATYEQYF

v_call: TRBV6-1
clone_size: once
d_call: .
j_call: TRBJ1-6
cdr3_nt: TGTGCCAGCAGCCTCCGGGGTGATAATTCACCCCTCCACTTT
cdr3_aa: CASSLRGDNSPLHF

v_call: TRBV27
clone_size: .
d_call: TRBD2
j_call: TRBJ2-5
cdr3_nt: TGTGCCAGCAGTCCCCGACTAGCGGGACAAGAGACCCAGTACTTC
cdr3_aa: CASSPRLAGQETQYF

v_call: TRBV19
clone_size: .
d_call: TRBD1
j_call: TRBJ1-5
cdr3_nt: TGTGCCAGTAGCCCGGGACAGGGGGTTAGCAATCAGCCCCAGCATTTT
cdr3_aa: CASSPGQGVSNQPQHF

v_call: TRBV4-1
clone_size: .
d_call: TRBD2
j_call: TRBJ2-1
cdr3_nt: TGCGCCAGCAGCCACGGGACTAGCGGGAGGGCCTGGGGATACAATGAGCAGTTCTTC
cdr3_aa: CASSHGTSGRAWGYNEQFF

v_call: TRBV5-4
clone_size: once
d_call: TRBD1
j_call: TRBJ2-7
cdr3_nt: TGTGCCAGCAGCCAAACCGGGACAGGCGGCTCAAACTACGAGCAGTACTTC
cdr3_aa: CASSQTGTGGSNYEQYF

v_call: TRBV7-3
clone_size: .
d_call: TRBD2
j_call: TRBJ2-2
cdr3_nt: TGTGCCAGCAGCTTAATTTGGCGGAAGCGGGGGAGCGCGAACACCGGGGAGCTGTTTTTT
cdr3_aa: CASSLIWRKRGSANTGELFF

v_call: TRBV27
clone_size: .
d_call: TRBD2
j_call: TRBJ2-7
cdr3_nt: TGTGCCAGCAGTTTAGTACTAGCGGGAGGGAGAGAGCAGTACTTC
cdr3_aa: CASSLVLAGGREQYF

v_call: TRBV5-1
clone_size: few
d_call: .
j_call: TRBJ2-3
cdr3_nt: TGCGCCAGCAGCTTACAGGGCCTCGGGGATACGCAGTATTTT
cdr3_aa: CASSLQGLGDTQYF

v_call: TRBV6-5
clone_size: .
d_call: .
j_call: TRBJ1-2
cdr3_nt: TGTGCCAGCAGTTACTCGACGGGGTATGGCTACACCTTC
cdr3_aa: CASSYSTGYGYTF

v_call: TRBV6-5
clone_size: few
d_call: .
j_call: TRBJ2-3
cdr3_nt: TGTGCCAGCAGCCCCGAGCGGGCAGCTACAGATACGCAGTATTTT
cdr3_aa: CASSPERAATDTQYF

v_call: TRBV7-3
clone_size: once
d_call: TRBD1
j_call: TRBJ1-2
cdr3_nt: TGTGCCAGCAGCTTGGGACAGGGCGACTATGGCTACACCTTC
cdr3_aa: CASSLGQGDYGYTF

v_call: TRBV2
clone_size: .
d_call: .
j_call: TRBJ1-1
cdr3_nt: TGTGCCAGCAGCGGGATCGGGGTGGACACTGAAGCTTTCTTT
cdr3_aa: CASSGIGVDTEAFF

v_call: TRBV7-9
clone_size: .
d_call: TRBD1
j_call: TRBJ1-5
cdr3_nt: TGTGCCAGCAGCCAATCCCAGGGGGCGAATCAGCCCCAGCATTTT
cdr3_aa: CASSQSQGANQPQHF

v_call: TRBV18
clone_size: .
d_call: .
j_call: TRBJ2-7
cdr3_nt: TGTGCCAGCTCACCAATCACAGGGACCTCCTACGAGCAGTACTTC
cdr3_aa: CASSPITGTSYEQYF

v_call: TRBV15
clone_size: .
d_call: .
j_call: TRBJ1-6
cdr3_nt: TGTGCCACCAGCTCCGGGTTCTATAATTCACCCCTCCACTTT
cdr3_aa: CATSSGFYNSPLHF

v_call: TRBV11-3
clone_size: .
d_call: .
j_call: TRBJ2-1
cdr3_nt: TGTGCCAGCAGCTTCCCAGAACCCAATGAGCAGTTCTTC
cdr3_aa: CASSFPEPNEQFF

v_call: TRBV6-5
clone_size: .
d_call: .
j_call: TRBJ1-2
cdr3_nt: TGTGCCAGCAGTTACAGGGGCTATGGCTACACCTTC
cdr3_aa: CASSYRGYGYTF

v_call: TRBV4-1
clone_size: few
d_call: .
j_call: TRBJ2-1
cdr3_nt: TGCGCCAGCAGCCCACGACTAGGTATCAATGAGCAGTTCTTC
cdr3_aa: CASSPRLGINEQFF